These 21 T cell receptor beta chains originate from one sample sequenced in a study of cytomegalovirus exposure and HLA in healthy donors. PCR amplification relied on 60 Vbeta primers (plus 13 Jbeta primers). Measured with immunoSEQ multiplex PCR; TCRdb has only the in-frame clones, and not every one. This sample has 80,000 to 100,000 clones, with approximately 78% found just once. Material: PBMCs. These receptors came from a man aged 35 to 55 in good health and CMV-seronegative.

The count of this clone is one. CDR3 amino acids: CASSLSTDQPQHF. The DNA of the CDR3 is TGTGCCAGCAGTCTTAGTACAGATCAGCCCCAGCATTTT. The chain recombines TRBV7-7 with TRBJ1-5; no clear D gene. The CDR3 sequence is 13 residues long. Germline V CDR1 and CDR2: SSHAT, FNYEAQ (reference sequence). With 6 bases removed from V and 5 bases from J, the gap between germline ends came to 11 bases.

CDR3 loop: CASSLRQGTSSYEQYF. The CDR3 DNA is TGCGCCAGCAGCCTCAGACAGGGTACTTCCTCCTACGAGCAGTACTTC. J is TRBJ2-7 and V is TRBV4-1; 7 positions agree with TRBD1. Germline CDR1 is MGHRA and CDR2 is YSYEKL. The CDR3 contains 16 residues. Trimming took 4 bases from V and 0 from J; bases not matched to a gene: 9.

This sequence joins TRBV5-5 and TRBJ2-1; 9 nucleotides agree with TRBD2. There are 17 residues in the CDR3. In germline, CDR1 is SGHKS, CDR2 YYEKEE (reference sequence). J gave up 6 bases and V 4 bases, and 14 bases lay outside the gene matches. The CDR3 loop reads CASSPERLAGVANEQFF. The CDR3 DNA reads as TGTGCCAGCAGCCCGGAACGCTTAGCGGGGGTGGCCAATGAGCAGTTCTTC.

The rearrangement joins TRBV7-2 to TRBJ2-5; possible D gene TRBD2, 5 bases. Germline CDR1 and CDR2: SGHTA and FQGNSA. V was pared by 5 bases and J by 5 bases, with 12 bases between. There are 13 residues in the CDR3. The CDR3, as DNA: TGTGCCAGCAGCCCGGGATCTCGGGAGACCCAGTACTTC. Its translation: CASSPGSRETQYF.

V usage is TRBV28 and J usage is TRBJ1-5; no definite D call. This CDR3 is built from 14 residues. V was shortened by 7 bases and J by 1 base, with 11 bases between the two germline ends. Germline CDR1 reads MDHEN; CDR2 reads SYDVKM. The CDR3 region has the DNA TGTGCCAGCACTCGACACCGGAGCAATCAGCCCCAGCATTTT. Residues: CASTRHRSNQPQHF.

The chain combines TRBV5-6 with TRBJ2-6; 7 bases fit TRBD1. The length of the CDR3 is 16 residues. Germline trimming cut 2 bases from V and 0 bases from J; bases unmatched to any gene: 2. Germline V lookup: CDR1 SGHDT, CDR2 YYEEEE. The CDR3 protein is CASSFPGGSGANVLTF. In DNA form, the CDR3 reads TGTGCCAGCAGCTTTCCAGGGGGCTCTGGGGCCAACGTCCTGACTTTC.

A few counts support this clone. The rearrangement uses TRBV7-2 and TRBJ2-1, with 8 bases fitting TRBD1. The V gene end was trimmed by 6 bases and the J gene end by 9 bases; junction bases not matched to a gene: 10. From germline, CDR1 is SGHTA and CDR2 FQGNSA. The CDR3 has 14 residues. The CDR3 DNA sequence: TGTGCCAGCAGTTCGCAGGGGGCGCAGACTGAGCAGTTCTTC. As protein: CASSSQGAQTEQFF. Looking up the rest from reference TRBV7-2 and TRBJ2-1 gives the full variable domain: GAGVSQSPSNKVTEKGKDVELRCDPISGHTALYWYRQSLGQGLEFLIYFQGNSAPDKSGLPSDRFSAERTGGSVSTLTIQRTQQEDSAVYLCASSSQGAQTEQFFGPGTRLTVL.

This rearrangement joins TRBV20-1 to TRBJ1-1, with D unclear. Trimming removed 3 bases from V and 8 bases from J, with 7 bases in between. The CDR3 spans 10 residues. Germline V gene sequence: CDR1 DFQATT, CDR2 SNEGSKA (reference sequence). CDR3 amino acids: CSASRSEAFF. The CDR3 bases are TGCAGTGCTAGTCGGTCGGAAGCTTTCTTT.

This chain uses TRBV6-1 with TRBJ2-7; weak D call: TRBD1 (6 bases). The V end lost 6 bases, the J end lost 3 bases, and 12 bases lay between the germline ends. This CDR3 has 13 residues. Looked up from germline, CDR1 is MNHNS and CDR2 is SASEGT. CDR3 residues: CASSIDRIYEQYF. The DNA of the CDR3 is TGTGCCAGCAGCATTGACAGGATCTACGAGCAGTACTTC.

The J gene is TRBJ1-6, the V gene TRBV27; tentative D call: TRBD1 (5 bases). The CDR3 has 14 amino acids. Trimming took off 7 bases at V and 7 bases at J, with 14 bases between the two ends. CDR1 and CDR2 from the germline V gene are MNHEY and SMNVEV (reference sequence). CDR3 amino acids: CASNPQGTNSPLHF. The CDR3 coding sequence is TGTGCCAGCAACCCCCAGGGTACGAATTCACCCCTCCACTTT.

This clone was counted only a few times. This chain uses TRBV7-2 with TRBJ1-6; TRBD1 matches 8 bases. Germline trimming cut 0 bases from V and 10 bases from J; bases unmatched to any gene: 17. The germline V gene encodes CDR1 SGHTA and CDR2 FQGNSA. CDR3 length: 19 amino acids. CDR3 bases: TGTGCCAGCAGCTTAGCGAGAGACAGGGGAACGAGGATAAACTCACCCCTCCACTTT. Protein sequence: CASSLARDRGTRINSPLHF.

About this clone itself: Other DNA variants within this sample encode the same CDR3. The gene calls are TRBV28 and TRBJ1-5; D not certain. Germline-derived CDR1 and CDR2 are MDHEN and SYDVKM. This CDR3 spans 12 amino acids. V lost 2 bases and J 7 bases, leaving 6 bases between the germline ends. Here the CDR3 reads CASSLGGQPQHF. The CDR3 DNA is TGTGCCAGCAGTTTAGGAGGACAGCCCCAGCATTTT.

This clone appeared once. The CDR3 loop is CASSIVAGVNTGELFF. CDR3 in DNA: TGTGCCAGTAGTATAGTAGCGGGGGTCAACACCGGGGAGCTGTTTTTT. This chain joins TRBV19 and TRBJ2-2; 9 bases match TRBD2. V lost 1 base and J lost 2; bases outside the gene matches: 2. CDR1 is LNHDA, CDR2 SQIVND, per germline (reference sequence). This CDR3 region has 16 residues.

The J gene is TRBJ1-2, the V gene TRBV9; 11 nucleotides line up with TRBD1. The CDR3 sequence is 15 residues long. Looked up from germline, CDR1 is SGDLS and CDR2 is YYNGEE. V lost 5 bases and J lost 4; bases outside the gene matches: 7. CDR3 nucleotide sequence: TGTGCCAGCAGTGAACCTGGGACAGGGGGCTATGGCTACACCTTC. Translated: CASSEPGTGGYGYTF. Looking up the rest from reference TRBV9 and TRBJ1-2 gives the full variable domain: DSGVTQTPKHLITATGQRVTLRCSPRSGDLSVYWYQQSLDQGLQFLIQYYNGEERAKGNILERFSAQQFPDLHSELNLSSLELGDSALYFCASSEPGTGGYGYTFGSGTRLTVV.

This clone has just a few counts. The chain carries TRBV27 and TRBJ2-7, with 10 bases aligning to TRBD1. The CDR3 loop spans 15 amino acids. CDR1 is MNHEY and CDR2 is SMNVEV in the germline V gene (reference sequence). The V and J ends lost 7 bases and 5 bases, in that order; junction bases with no gene match: 11. The CDR3 nucleotides read TGTGCCAGCAACCCCCTCCGGGACAGGGGACACGAGCAGTACTTC. Its translation is CASNPLRDRGHEQYF.

The chain has TRBV19 and TRBJ1-2, with TRBD1 matching over 10 bases. CDR1 LNHDA and CDR2 SQIVND come from the germline V gene (reference sequence). CDR3 length: 15 residues. The J segment lost 4 bases and the V segment lost 5 bases, leaving 7 bases of the junction unmatched. CDR3 region: CASSSPGTGAYGYTF. CDR3 in DNA: TGTGCCAGTAGTTCTCCCGGGACAGGGGCCTATGGCTACACCTTC.

This chain joins TRBV2 and TRBJ2-7; possibly TRBD1 for D (5 bases). Trimming stripped 6 bases from V and 2 bases from J, with 14 bases between. CDR1 and CDR2 from the germline V gene are SNHLY and FYNNEI. The CDR3 has 14 residues. This CDR3 reads CASRHRLQAYEQYF. Here the CDR3 DNA reads TGTGCCAGCAGACACAGGCTCCAAGCCTACGAGCAGTACTTC.

This chain joins TRBV9 and TRBJ2-5; weak D call: TRBD2 (5 bases). The J call could be wrong; TRBJ2-7 is a better fit for the DNA end. Germline lookup yields CDR1 SGDLS and CDR2 YYNGEE. The CDR3 has 13 amino acids. CDR3 region: CASSLLGGYEQYF. CDR3 DNA sequence: TGTGCCAGCAGCCTCCTAGGAGGTTACGAGCAGTACTTC.

CDR3 bases: TGTGCCTGGAGTATCGGGACAGTGAACACTGAAGCTTTCTTT. It encodes CAWSIGTVNTEAFF. This chain joins TRBV30 and TRBJ1-1, with 7 bases lining up with TRBD1. CDR1 GTSNPN and CDR2 SVGIG come from the germline V gene (reference sequence). With 2 bases clipped from V and 0 bases from J, the junction kept 3 bases outside the gene matches. The CDR3 extends over 14 amino acids.

The V call is TRBV2, the J call TRBJ1-1, with no clear D. The germline V gene encodes CDR1 SNHLY and CDR2 FYNNEI. The V and J ends lost 2 bases and 10 bases respectively, with 20 bases between them. The CDR3 sequence is 15 residues long. CDR3 nucleotides: TGTGCCAGCAGTGAACTAGTTCTTGGTCAGTCTAGAGCTTTCTTT. Translated: CASSELVLGQSRAFF. Using reference TRBV2 and TRBJ1-1 for the parts outside the CDR3, the full variable domain is EPEVTQTPSHQVTQMGQEVILRCVPISNHLYFYWYRQILGQKVEFLVSFYNNEISEKSEIFDDQFSVERPDGSNFTLKIRSTKLEDSAMYFCASSELVLGQSRAFFGQGTRLTVV.

This clone was counted a few times. This chain links TRBV5-5 with TRBJ1-1; 8 bases fit TRBD1. Germline trimming cut 7 bases from V and 11 bases from J; bases unmatched to any gene: 13. This CDR3 has 13 amino acids. CDR1 and CDR2 from the germline V gene are SGHKS and YYEKEE (reference sequence). The CDR3 sequence: CASDSTGQGAAFF. In DNA, the CDR3 is TGTGCCAGCGACTCCACCGGGCAGGGGGCCGCTTTCTTT.